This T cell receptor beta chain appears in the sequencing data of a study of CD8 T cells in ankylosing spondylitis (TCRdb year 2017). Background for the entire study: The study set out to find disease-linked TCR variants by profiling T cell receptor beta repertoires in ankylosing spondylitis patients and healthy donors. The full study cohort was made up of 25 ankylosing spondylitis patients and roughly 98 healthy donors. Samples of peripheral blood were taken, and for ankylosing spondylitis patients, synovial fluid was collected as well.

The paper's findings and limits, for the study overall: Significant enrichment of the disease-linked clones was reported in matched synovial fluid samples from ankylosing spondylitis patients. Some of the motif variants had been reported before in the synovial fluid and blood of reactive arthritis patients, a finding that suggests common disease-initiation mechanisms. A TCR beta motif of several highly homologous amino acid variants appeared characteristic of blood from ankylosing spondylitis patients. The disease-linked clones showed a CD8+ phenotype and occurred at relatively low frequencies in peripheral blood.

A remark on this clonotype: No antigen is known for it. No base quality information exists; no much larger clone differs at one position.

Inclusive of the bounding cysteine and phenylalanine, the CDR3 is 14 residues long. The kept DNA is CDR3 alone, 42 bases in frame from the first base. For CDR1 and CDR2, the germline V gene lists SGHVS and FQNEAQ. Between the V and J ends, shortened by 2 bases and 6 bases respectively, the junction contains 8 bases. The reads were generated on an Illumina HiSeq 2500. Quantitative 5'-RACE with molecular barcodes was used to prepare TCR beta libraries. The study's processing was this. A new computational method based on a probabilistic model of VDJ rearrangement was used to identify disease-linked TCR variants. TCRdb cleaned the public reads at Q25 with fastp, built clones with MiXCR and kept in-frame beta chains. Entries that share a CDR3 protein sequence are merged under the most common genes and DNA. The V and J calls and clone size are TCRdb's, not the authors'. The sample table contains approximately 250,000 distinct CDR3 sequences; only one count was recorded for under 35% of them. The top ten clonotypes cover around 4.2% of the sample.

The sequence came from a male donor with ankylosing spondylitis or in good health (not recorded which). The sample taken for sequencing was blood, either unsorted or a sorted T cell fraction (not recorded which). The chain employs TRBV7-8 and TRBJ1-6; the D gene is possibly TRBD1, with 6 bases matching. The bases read TGTGCCAGCAGCTTACTCAGGGGTAATTCACCCCTCCACTTT. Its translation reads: CASSLLRGNSPLHF.